The 3 T cell receptor beta chains below were found in one sample sequenced in a study of CD4 T cells in relation to SARS-CoV-2 and coronaviruses. Before the COVID-19 pandemic, during about 2010-2018, CD4+ T cells were taken from unexposed donors. The cells were cultured for less than twelve days before CD4+ T cells were isolated. Clones were sequenced by immunoSEQ multiplex PCR, and TCRdb holds only the in-frame ones, with some missing. The sample includes 25,000 to 30,000 clones, approximately 73% seen only once; the top ten take about 22%. For these receptors, no antigen is known. Sequencing input: CD4+ T cells from PBMCs, cultured in vitro. Receptors originate from a human donor in good health.

The chain links TRBV7-2 to TRBJ1-1, with D tentatively TRBD1 (5 bases). This CDR3 spans 14 amino acids. Trimming stripped 1 base from V and 9 bases from J, with 15 bases between. Germline V gene lookup returns CDR1 SGHTA and CDR2 FQGNSA. The chain's CDR3 is CASSLEARGPQAFF. CDR3 DNA sequence: TGTGCCAGCAGCTTAGAAGCAAGGGGACCACAAGCTTTCTTT.

This clone was seen once. V and J are TRBV3-1 (or the pseudogene TRBV3-2) and TRBJ1-2, with D perhaps TRBD1 (6 bases). V was pared by 0 bases and J by 8 bases, with 13 bases between. From germline, CDR1 is LGHDT and CDR2 YNNKEL (reference sequence). There are 14 residues in the CDR3. The CDR3 loop is CASSQDQRGGGYTF. CDR3 sequence (DNA): TGTGCCAGCAGCCAAGATCAACGCGGGGGCGGCTACACCTTC.

This clone was detected a few times. This sequence joins TRBV11-2 and TRBJ1-3; D ambiguous. The CDR3 contains 14 residues. The V gene's germline CDR1 is SGHAT and CDR2 FQNNGV. With 1 base removed from V and 5 bases from J, the gap between germline ends came to 9 bases. The CDR3 DNA reads as TGTGCCAGCAGCTTAGGGGCAGTGCGAAACACCATATATTTT. Translation gives CASSLGAVRNTIYF.